This T cell receptor (beta chain) was obtained from a study of beta chain features in type 1 diabetes. Findings and caveats of the study: HLA influence on TCRB rearrangement stayed unresolved here.

With respect to this clone: Its cognate antigen is unknown.

V dropped 4 bases and J dropped 8; count of bases not matched to a gene: 14. This CDR3 has 17 amino acids. Germline assignment: CDR1 SGHTA and CDR2 FQGTGA. Expressed TCRB transcripts were sequenced because the entire RNA isolate underwent reverse transcription. Sequencing used immunoSEQ multiplex PCR; TCRdb keeps in-frame clones, though not all of them. The table has around 200,000 clones, about 13% seen once. The chain is built from TRBV7-3 and TRBJ2-1, with 10 nucleotides matching TRBD2. The receptor's source is a young woman in good health. The specimen was central memory CD4+ T cells from blood. CDR3 coding DNA: TGTGCCAGCAGCTCACCCCCCGGGACTAGCGCCTTCGATGAGCAGTTCTTC. Protein: CASSSPPGTSAFDEQFF.